What follows describes a single TCR beta chain. Its antigen is undetermined. This sample stems from a study of cytomegalovirus exposure and HLA in healthy donors. Study-wide findings and caveats: TCR beta chains numbering about 160 were designated cytomegalovirus-associated. Later analysis found that TCR beta chains associated with HLA were more clonally expanded than other, equally common chains. A link between a missense DCLRE1C variant and TCR beta V- and J-gene trimming emerged from a later analysis.

The CDR3 runs to 11 residues. Between the trimmed V and J ends, which lost 5 bases and 12 bases, there was a span of 11 bases. Germline CDR1 SGHTA, CDR2 FQGNSA. 60 Vbeta and 13 Jbeta primers were used in PCR. Using immunoSEQ multiplex PCR, the repertoire was profiled, and TCRdb retains in-frame clones only, with some absent. The data contain over 150,000 clones, roughly three quarters of them singletons. The sample was PBMCs. This receptor was taken from a woman under 30 in good health and CMV-seronegative. The rearrangement uses TRBV7-2 and TRBJ2-1, with D possibly matching TRBD2 (6 bases). The CDR3 DNA is TGTGCCAGCAGCGTCCGGGACTGGCAGTTCTTC. Translated: CASSVRDWQFF.